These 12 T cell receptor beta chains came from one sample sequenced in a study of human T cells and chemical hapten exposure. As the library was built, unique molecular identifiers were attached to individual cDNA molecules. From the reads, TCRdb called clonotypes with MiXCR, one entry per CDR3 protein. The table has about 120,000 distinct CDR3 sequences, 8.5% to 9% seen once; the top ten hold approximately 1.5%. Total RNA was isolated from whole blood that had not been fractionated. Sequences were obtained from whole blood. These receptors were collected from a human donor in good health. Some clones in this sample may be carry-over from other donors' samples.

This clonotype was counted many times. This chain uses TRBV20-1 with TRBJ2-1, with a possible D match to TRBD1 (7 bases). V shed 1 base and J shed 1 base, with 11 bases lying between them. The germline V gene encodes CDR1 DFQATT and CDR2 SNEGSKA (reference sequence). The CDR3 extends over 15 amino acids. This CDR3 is CSARGQGGSYNEQFF. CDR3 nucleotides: TGCAGTGCTAGAGGTCAGGGGGGATCCTACAATGAGCAGTTCTTC.

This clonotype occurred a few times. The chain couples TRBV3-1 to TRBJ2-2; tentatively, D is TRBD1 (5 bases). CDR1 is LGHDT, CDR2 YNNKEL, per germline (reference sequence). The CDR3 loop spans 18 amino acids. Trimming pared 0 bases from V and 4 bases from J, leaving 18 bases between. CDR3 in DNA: TGTGCCAGCAGCCAAGATCAGGGCGGTACAGCAATCACCGGGGAGCTGTTTTTT. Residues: CASSQDQGGTAITGELFF. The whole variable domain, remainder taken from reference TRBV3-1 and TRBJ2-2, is DTAVSQTPKYLVTQMGNDKSIKCEQNLGHDTMYWYKQDSKKFLKIMFSYNNKELIINETVPNRFSPKSPDKAHLNLHINSLELGDSAVYFCASSQDQGGTAITGELFFGEGSRLTVL.

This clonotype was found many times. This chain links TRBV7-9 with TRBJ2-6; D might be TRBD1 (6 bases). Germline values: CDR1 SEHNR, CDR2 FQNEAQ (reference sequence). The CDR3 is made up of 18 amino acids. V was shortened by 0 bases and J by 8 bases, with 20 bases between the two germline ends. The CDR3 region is CASSLAVDSSLGSNVLTF. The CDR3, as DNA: TGTGCCAGCAGCTTAGCAGTGGACAGTTCTCTGGGGTCCAACGTCCTGACTTTC.

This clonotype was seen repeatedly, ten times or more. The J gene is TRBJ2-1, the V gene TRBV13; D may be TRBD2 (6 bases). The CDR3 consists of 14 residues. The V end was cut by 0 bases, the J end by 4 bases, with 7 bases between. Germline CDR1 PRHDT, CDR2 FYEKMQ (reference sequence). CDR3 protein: CASSLGRGYNEQFF. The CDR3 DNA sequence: TGTGCCAGCAGCTTAGGCCGGGGGTACAATGAGCAGTTCTTC.

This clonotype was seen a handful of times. The CDR3 here is CASSFGLADYNEQFF. CDR3 nucleotides: TGTGCCAGCAGTTTTGGACTAGCGGACTACAATGAGCAGTTCTTC. J is TRBJ2-1 and V is TRBV6-6; the match to TRBD2 covers 10 bases. The junction had 3 bases not matched to a gene; V was cut back by 4 bases and J by 3 bases. The germline gives CDR1 MNHNY, CDR2 SVGAGI (reference sequence). This CDR3 region has 15 residues.

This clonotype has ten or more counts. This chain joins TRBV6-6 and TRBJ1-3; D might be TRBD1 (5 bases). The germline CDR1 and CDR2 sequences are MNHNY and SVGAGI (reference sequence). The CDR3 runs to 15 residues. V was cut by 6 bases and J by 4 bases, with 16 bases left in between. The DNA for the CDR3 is TGTGCCAGCAGCTTCCAGGGAAATTCGGGAAACACCATATATTTT. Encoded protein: CASSFQGNSGNTIYF.

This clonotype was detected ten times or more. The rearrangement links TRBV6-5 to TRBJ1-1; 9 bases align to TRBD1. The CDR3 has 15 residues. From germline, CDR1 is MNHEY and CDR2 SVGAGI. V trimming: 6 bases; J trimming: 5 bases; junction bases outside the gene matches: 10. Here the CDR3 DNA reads TGTGCCAGCAGCCATAAGGGACAGGGAAGAACTGAAGCTTTCTTT. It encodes CASSHKGQGRTEAFF.

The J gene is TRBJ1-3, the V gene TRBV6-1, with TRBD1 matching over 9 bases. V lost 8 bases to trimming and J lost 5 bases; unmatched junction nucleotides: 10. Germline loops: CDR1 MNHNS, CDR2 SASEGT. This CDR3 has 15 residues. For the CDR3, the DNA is TGTGCCAGCGGATTGACCGGGACAGGGAGAAACACCATATATTTT. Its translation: CASGLTGTGRNTIYF.

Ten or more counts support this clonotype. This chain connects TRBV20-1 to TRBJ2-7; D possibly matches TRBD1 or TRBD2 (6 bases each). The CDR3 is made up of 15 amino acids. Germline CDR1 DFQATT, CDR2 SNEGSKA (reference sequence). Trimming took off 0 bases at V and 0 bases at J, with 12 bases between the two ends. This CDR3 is CSARDRGRSSYEQYF. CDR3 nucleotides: TGCAGTGCTAGAGATCGGGGGCGAAGCTCCTACGAGCAGTACTTC.

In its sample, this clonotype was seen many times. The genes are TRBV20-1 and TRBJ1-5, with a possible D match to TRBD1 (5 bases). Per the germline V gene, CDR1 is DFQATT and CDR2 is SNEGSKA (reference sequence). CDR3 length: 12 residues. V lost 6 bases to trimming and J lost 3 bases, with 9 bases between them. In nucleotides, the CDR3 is TGCAGTGCCCGACAGCCCAATCAGCCCCAGCATTTT. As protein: CSARQPNQPQHF.

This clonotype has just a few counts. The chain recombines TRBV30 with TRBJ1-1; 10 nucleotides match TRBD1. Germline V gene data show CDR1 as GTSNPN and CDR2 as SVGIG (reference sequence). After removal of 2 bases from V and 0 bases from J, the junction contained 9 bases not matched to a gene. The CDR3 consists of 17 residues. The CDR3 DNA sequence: TGTGCCTGGAGTTCCGGGACAGGGGTATTCCTGAACACTGAAGCTTTCTTT. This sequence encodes CAWSSGTGVFLNTEAFF. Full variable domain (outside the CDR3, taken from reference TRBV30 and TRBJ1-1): SQTIHQWPATLVQPVGSPLSLECTVEGTSNPNLYWYRQAAGRGLQLLFYSVGIGQISSEVPQNLSASRPQDRQFILSSKKLLLSDSGFYLCAWSSGTGVFLNTEAFFGQGTRLTVV.

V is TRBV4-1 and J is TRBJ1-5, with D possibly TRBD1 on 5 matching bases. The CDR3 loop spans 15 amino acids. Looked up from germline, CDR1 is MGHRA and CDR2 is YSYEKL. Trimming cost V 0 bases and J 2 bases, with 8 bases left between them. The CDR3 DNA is TGCGCCAGCAGCCAAGAGGACACCCGCAATCAGCCCCAGCATTTT. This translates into CASSQEDTRNQPQHF.